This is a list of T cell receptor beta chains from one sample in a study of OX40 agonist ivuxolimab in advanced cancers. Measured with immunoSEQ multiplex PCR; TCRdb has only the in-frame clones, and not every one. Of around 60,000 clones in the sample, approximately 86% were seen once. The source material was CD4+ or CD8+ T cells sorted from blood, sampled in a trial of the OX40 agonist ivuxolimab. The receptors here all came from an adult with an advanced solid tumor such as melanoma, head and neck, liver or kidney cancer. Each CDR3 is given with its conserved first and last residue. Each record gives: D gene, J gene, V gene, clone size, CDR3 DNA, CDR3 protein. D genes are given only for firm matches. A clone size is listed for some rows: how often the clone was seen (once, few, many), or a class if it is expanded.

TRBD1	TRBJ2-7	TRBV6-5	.	TGTGCCAGCAGGAAGACGACAGGGGCTCAATACGAGCAGTACTTC	CASRKTTGAQYEQYF
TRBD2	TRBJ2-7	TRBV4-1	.	TGCGCCAGCAGCCATGGGACTAGCGGGACCTACGAGCAGTACTTC	CASSHGTSGTYEQYF
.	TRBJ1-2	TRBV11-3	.	TGTGCCAGCAGCTTTGGTCGGCAGGGGATAGGGTCTAACTATGGCTACACCTTC	CASSFGRQGIGSNYGYTF
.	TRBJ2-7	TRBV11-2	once	TGTGCCAGCAGCTTAGACAGGGGCGAGCAGTACTTC	CASSLDRGEQYF
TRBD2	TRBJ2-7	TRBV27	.	TGTGCCAGCGCAGCGGGAGTATCCTACGAGCAGTACTTC	CASAAGVSYEQYF
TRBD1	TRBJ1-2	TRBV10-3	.	TGTGCCATCAGTGCCTCCTCCGGGACAGGGGCCTCGGCGTCCCTCTATGGCTACACCTTC	CAISASSGTGASASLYGYTF
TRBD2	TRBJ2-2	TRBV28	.	TGTGCCAGCAGTCAAAGATGGTTGGGACTAGGGGCCTCCGGCGGGGAGCTGTTTTTT	CASSQRWLGLGASGGELFF
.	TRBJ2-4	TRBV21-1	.	TGTGCCAGCAGCAAATCCGCGGCCGAGAACCTAGCCAAAAACATTCAGTACTTC	CASSKSAAENLAKNIQYF
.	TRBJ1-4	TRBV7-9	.	TGTGCCAGCGCACAGGGCGGACTTTACAATAATGAAAAACTGTTTTTT	CASAQGGLYNNEKLFF
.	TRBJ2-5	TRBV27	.	TGTGCCAGCAGTTCCGGGGGGACAGGCCGAGAGACCCAGTACTTC	CASSSGGTGRETQYF
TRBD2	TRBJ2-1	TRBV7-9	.	TGTGCCAGCAGCTCTTGGACTAGCGGGAGCCTCTACAATGAGCAGTTCTTC	CASSSWTSGSLYNEQFF
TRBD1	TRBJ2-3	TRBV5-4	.	TGTGCCAGCAGGGCGATACAGGGGGCCCCCGATACGCAGTATTTT	CASRAIQGAPDTQYF
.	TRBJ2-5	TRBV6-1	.	TGTGCCAGCAGGGGGGCAGACCGCCTGGAGACCCAGTACTTC	CASRGADRLETQYF
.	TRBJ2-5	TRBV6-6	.	TGTGCCAGCAGCTACCTCCTCAGGGTGGGAGAGACCCAGTACTTC	CASSYLLRVGETQYF
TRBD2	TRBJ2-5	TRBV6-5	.	TGTGCCAGCAGCCGATCCCTAGCGGGATTGGAGACCCAGTACTTC	CASSRSLAGLETQYF
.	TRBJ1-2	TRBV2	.	TGTGCCAGCAGTGAAGGGCGGACGGGGGACTATGGCTACACCTTC	CASSEGRTGDYGYTF
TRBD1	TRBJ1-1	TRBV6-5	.	TGTGCCAGCAGACCATCACAGGGGTCCACTGAAGCTTTCTTT	CASRPSQGSTEAFF